The rows below give T cell receptor beta chains drawn from one sample of a study of blood T cells in healthy people across ages. A single record per CDR3 protein comes from TCRdb applying MiXCR to the 5' RACE reads. This table holds about 640,000 distinct CDR3 sequences, 58% found once. Specimen: blood. The receptors were sampled from a man aged 60 to 69 in good health. CDR3s include the opening cysteine and the closing phenylalanine or tryptophan. D genes are given only for firm matches. Clone size is given for some rows only: seen once, a few or many times, or a class if the clone is expanded.

abundance,j_gene,v_gene,d_gene,CDR3aa,CDR3nt
.,TRBJ1-2,TRBV6-1,.,CASSVEGSYTF,TGTGCCAGCAGTGTCGAGGGTAGCTACACCTTC
.,TRBJ2-3,TRBV25-1,.,CASSGFAGGTETQYF,TGTGCCAGCAGTGGATTCGCGGGTGGCACAGAGACGCAGTATTTT
.,TRBJ2-2,TRBV5-1,TRBD2,CASSVAGDNTGELFF,TGCGCCAGCAGCGTAGCGGGGGACAACACCGGGGAACTGTTTTTT
.,TRBJ2-2,TRBV20-1,.,CSARVPGRTGELFF,TGCAGTGCTAGAGTTCCGGGCCGTACCGGGGAGCTGTTTTTT
.,TRBJ2-5,TRBV24-1,.,CATSEAGSRGETQYF,TGTGCCACCAGTGAAGCAGGCTCTCGTGGGGAGACCCAGTACTTC
.,TRBJ2-7,TRBV2,TRBD2,CASSEVPTIAGDNEQYF,TGTGCCAGCAGTGAAGTGCCGACTATAGCGGGGGACAATGAGCAGTACTTC
.,TRBJ2-3,TRBV21-1,.,CASSKAAASSDTQYF,TGTGCCAGCAGCAAAGCCGCGGCCAGCAGTGATACGCAGTATTTT
few,TRBJ1-1,TRBV10-3,.,CAIRGLGDTEAFF,TGTGCCATCAGGGGACTGGGGGACACTGAAGCTTTCTTT
few,TRBJ1-1,TRBV3-1,.,CASSQGIRKLAFF,TGTGCCAGCAGCCAAGGGATTCGAAAATTGGCTTTCTTT
.,TRBJ1-2,TRBV5-1,TRBD1,CASSLQGTNGYTF,TGCGCCAGCAGCTTACAGGGGACGAATGGCTACACCTTC
.,TRBJ2-1,TRBV10-3,TRBD2,CAISEGTSGGRDEQFF,TGTGCCATCAGTGAAGGGACTAGCGGGGGGCGTGATGAGCAGTTCTTC
.,TRBJ2-5,TRBV5-5,TRBD2,CASSLRTSGGAQYF,TGTGCCAGCAGCCTCCGGACTAGCGGGGGGGCCCAGTACTTC
.,TRBJ2-1,TRBV20-1,TRBD2,CSARDYGVAGAWGQFF,TGCAGTGCTAGAGATTATGGAGTAGCGGGGGCCTGGGGGCAGTTCTTC
.,TRBJ1-4,TRBV20-1,.,CSASPPGRRGVGNEKLFF,TGCAGTGCCAGCCCCCCGGGAAGGAGGGGGGTGGGGAATGAAAAACTGTTTTTT
.,TRBJ2-3,TRBV20-1,.,CSANGAHSGPISSTDTQYF,TGCAGTGCTAACGGGGCCCATAGCGGACCCATCAGCAGCACAGATACGCAGTATTTT
.,TRBJ2-1,TRBV3-1,.,CASRGNDRFYNEQFF,TGTGCCAGCAGGGGGAATGACAGATTTTACAATGAGCAGTTCTTC